This passage covers 10 T cell receptor beta chains from one sample sequenced in a study of T cells after yellow fever vaccination. TCRdb analysed the 5' RACE reads with MiXCR anew, one entry per CDR3 protein. The sample contains about 29,000 distinct CDR3 sequences, more than 5% of which appear only once. Sequenced material: CD8+ T cells sorted from PBMCs, taken 10 days after the yellow fever booster vaccination. The receptors come from a man aged 25 to 40 who received the YFV17D yellow fever vaccine.

The gene calls are TRBV7-9 and TRBJ2-7; 13 bases are a match to TRBD2. The CDR3 covers 14 residues. Trimming at V came to 10 bases and at J to 2 bases, leaving 5 bases not matched to a gene. The germline gives CDR1 SEHNR, CDR2 FQNEAQ (reference sequence). CDR3 nucleotide sequence: TGTGCCACTACCGGGACTAGCGGGACCTACGAGCAGTACTTC. Translation: CATTGTSGTYEQYF.

This clonotype has a count of ten or more. The chain recombines TRBV7-9 with TRBJ2-5; unclear D gene. Per germline, CDR1 SEHNR and CDR2 FQNEAQ (reference sequence). The ends were cut back, 1 base at V and 1 base at J, with 10 bases in the middle. The length of the CDR3 is 15 residues. In DNA form, the CDR3 reads TGTGCCAGCAGCTTAGTTTACGCAGGCCAAGAGACCCAGTACTTC. This sequence encodes CASSLVYAGQETQYF.

Concerning this clonotype: This sequence may be a read error, since a much larger clone differs from it by one base. Likely a read error: the CDR3 ends without its conserved phenylalanine or tryptophan. The chain couples TRBV7-2 to TRBJ2-7, with 8 bases aligning to TRBD2. CDR3 length equals 16 residues. Germline lookup yields CDR1 SGHTA and CDR2 FQGNSA. The ends lost 1 base at V and 1 base at J; junction bases unmatched: 6. The CDR3 is CASSLEGLGTSYEQYL. Here the CDR3 DNA reads TGTGCCAGCAGCTTAGAGGGACTAGGCACATCCTACGAGCAGTACTTA.

In its sample, this clonotype was seen many times. The chain links TRBV2 to TRBJ2-5; TRBD1 matches at 7 bases. The CDR3 length is 12 residues. J lost 6 bases, V lost 7 bases, and 5 bases had no gene match. CDR1 and CDR2 (germline): SNHLY, FYNNEI. This CDR3 reads CASTSDRKTQYF. CDR3 nucleotides: TGTGCCAGCACCTCGGACAGGAAGACCCAGTACTTC.

This clonotype was counted at least ten times. V gene TRBV24-1 combines with J gene TRBJ2-5; weak D call: TRBD2 (6 bases). Germline V lookup: CDR1 KGHDR, CDR2 SFDVKD. The CDR3 runs to 14 residues. Trimming removed 1 base at V and 3 bases at J, with 8 bases between. The CDR3 nucleotides read TGTGCCACCAGTGATTTCCAGCGGGAAGAGACCCAGTACTTC. Translated: CATSDFQREETQYF.

This clonotype was observed at least ten times. J is TRBJ2-5 and V is TRBV6-5, with 10 bases that match TRBD1. Germline V lookup: CDR1 MNHEY, CDR2 SVGAGI. The CDR3 length is 14 residues. Unmatched junction bases numbered 3, after V lost 5 bases and J lost 3 bases. CDR3 nucleotide sequence: TGTGCCAGCAGTCTCGGACAGGGGGAAGAGACCCAGTACTTC. It encodes CASSLGQGEETQYF.

This clonotype was counted at least ten times. The chain couples TRBV12-3 or TRBV12-4 to TRBJ2-3; tentatively, D is TRBD1 or TRBD2 (6 bases each). The CDR3 contains 15 residues. V was cut by 8 bases and J by 2 bases, with 17 bases left in between. The CDR3, as DNA: TGTGCCAGCGGGGCTGGGGGGCGACCCACAGATACGCAGTATTTT. It is translated as CASGAGGRPTDTQYF.

Concerning this clonotype: This may be a read error, as it is one base from a much larger clone. The V gene is TRBV20-1, the J gene TRBJ1-1, with D possibly being TRBD1 (5 bases). Germline-derived CDR1 and CDR2 are DFQATT and SNEGSKA (reference sequence). The CDR3 sequence is 12 residues long. V gave up 5 bases and J gave up 6 bases, with 13 bases separating them. Here the CDR3 DNA reads TGCAGTGCTGGAGCGTGGGGGGCTGAAGCTTTCTTT. As protein: CSAGAWGAEAFF.

This clonotype was found many times. The rearrangement uses TRBV28 and TRBJ1-1, with 7 bases aligning to TRBD1. This CDR3 spans 13 amino acids. Germline V gene data show CDR1 as MDHEN and CDR2 as SYDVKM. Trimming removed 6 bases from V and 6 bases from J; junction bases left unmatched: 7. In DNA form, the CDR3 reads TGTGCCAGCAGGCAACAGGGGCGACCTGAAGCTTTCTTT. It encodes CASRQQGRPEAFF.

This clonotype has ten or more counts. The chain carries TRBV7-9 and TRBJ2-7, with a possible D match to TRBD1 (6 bases). The CDR3 has 14 residues. Trimming stripped 5 bases from V and 3 bases from J, with 14 bases between. Germline lookup yields CDR1 SEHNR and CDR2 FQNEAQ (reference sequence). CDR3 in amino acids: CASSPGHILYEQYF. CDR3 in DNA: TGTGCCAGCAGCCCGGGACATATCCTCTACGAGCAGTACTTC.